The present T cell receptor (beta chain) was sequenced within a study of cytomegalovirus exposure and HLA in healthy donors. Sequenced by immunoSEQ multiplex PCR; TCRdb stores in-frame clones only, minus some. The sample includes 150,000 to 180,000 clones, 86% of them seen just once. CDR3 length: 16 amino acids. Germline V gives CDR1 MDHEN, CDR2 SYDVKM. V gave up 4 bases and J gave up 4 bases; unmatched junction bases: 8. The clonotype was recovered from a human donor in good health. The rearrangement links TRBV28 to TRBJ2-7; 12 bases map to TRBD2. The sample was PBMCs. The CDR3 region has the DNA TGTGCCAGCAGTTCCCCGACTAGCGGGAGCAGTTACGAGCAGTACTTC. Encoded protein: CASSSPTSGSSYEQYF.